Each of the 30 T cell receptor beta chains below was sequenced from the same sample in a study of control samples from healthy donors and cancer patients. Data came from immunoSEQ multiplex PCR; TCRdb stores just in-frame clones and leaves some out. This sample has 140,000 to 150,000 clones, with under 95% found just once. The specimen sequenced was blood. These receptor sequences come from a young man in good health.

As DNA, the CDR3 is TGTGCCAGCAGTGAAGTGGGGACGGAAATAGGGCCCGGCTACACCTTC. As protein: CASSEVGTEIGPGYTF. The gene calls are TRBV6-1 and TRBJ1-2; a possible D gene is TRBD1 (5 bases). V lost 1 base, J lost 8 bases, and 20 bases lay in between. This CDR3 is built from 16 residues. From germline, CDR1 is MNHNS and CDR2 SASEGT.

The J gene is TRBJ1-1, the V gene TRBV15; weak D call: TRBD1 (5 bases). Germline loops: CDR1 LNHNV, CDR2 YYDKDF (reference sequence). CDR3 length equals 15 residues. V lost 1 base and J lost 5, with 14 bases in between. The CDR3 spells CATSRASDSGTEAFF. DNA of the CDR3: TGTGCCACCAGCAGAGCTTCCGACAGCGGGACTGAAGCTTTCTTT.

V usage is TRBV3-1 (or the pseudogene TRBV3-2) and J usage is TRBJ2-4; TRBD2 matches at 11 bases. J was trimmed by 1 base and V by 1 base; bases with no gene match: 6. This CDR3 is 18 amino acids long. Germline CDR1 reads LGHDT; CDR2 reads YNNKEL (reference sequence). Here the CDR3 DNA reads TGTGCCAGCAGCCAAGGGACTAGCGGGCCGGCGGCCAAAAACATTCAGTACTTC. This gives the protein CASSQGTSGPAAKNIQYF.

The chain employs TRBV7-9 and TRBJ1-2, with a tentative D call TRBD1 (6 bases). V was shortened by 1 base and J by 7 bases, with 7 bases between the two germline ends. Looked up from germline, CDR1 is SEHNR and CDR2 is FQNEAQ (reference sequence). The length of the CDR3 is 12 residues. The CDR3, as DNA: TGTGCCAGCAGCTTAGGGGGGGCTGGCTACACCTTC. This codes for CASSLGGAGYTF.

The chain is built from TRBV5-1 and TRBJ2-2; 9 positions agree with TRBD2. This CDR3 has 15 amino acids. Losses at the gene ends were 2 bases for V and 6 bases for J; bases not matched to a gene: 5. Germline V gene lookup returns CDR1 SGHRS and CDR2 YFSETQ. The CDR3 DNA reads TGCGCCAGCAGCTTTCCTAGCGGGATCCCCGGGGAGCTGTTTTTT. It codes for CASSFPSGIPGELFF.

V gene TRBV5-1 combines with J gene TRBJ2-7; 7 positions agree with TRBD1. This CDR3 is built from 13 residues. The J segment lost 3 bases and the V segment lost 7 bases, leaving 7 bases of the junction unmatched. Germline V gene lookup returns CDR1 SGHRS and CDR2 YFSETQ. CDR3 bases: TGCGCCAGCGGACGGGACAGAAACTACGAGCAGTACTTC. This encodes CASGRDRNYEQYF.

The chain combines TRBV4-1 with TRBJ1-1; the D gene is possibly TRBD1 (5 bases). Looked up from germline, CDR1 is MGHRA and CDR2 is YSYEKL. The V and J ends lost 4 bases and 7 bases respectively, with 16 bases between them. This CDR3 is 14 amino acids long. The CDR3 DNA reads TGCGCCAGCAGCCCGGGATCTGGGACGGATGAAGCTTTCTTT. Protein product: CASSPGSGTDEAFF.

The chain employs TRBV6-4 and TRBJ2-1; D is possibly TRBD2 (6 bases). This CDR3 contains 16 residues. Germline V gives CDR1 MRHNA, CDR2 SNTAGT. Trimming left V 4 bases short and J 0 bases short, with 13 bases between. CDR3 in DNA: TGTGCCAGCAGTGGTCCGGGACTGATCTCCTACAATGAGCAGTTCTTC. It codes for CASSGPGLISYNEQFF.

Here the CDR3 DNA reads TGTGCCAGCAGAGACGGTAGCTCCTACGAGCAGTACTTC. Protein sequence: CASRDGSSYEQYF. This chain connects TRBV12-3 or TRBV12-4 to TRBJ2-7; D remains unclear. Trimming took off 6 bases at V and 0 bases at J, with 9 bases between the two ends. This CDR3 comprises 13 residues.

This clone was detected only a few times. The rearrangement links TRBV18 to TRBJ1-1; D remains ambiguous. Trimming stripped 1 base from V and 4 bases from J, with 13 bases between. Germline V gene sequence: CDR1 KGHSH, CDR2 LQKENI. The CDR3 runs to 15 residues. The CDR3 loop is CASSPRRAIGTEAFF. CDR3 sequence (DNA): TGTGCCAGCTCACCACGTAGGGCTATCGGCACTGAAGCTTTCTTT.

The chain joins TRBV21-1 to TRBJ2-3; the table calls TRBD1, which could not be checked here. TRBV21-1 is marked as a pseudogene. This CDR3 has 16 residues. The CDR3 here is CASSTTTRGESDTQYF. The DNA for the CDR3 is TGTGCCAGCAGCACGACAACCAGGGGCGAATCAGATACGCAGTATTTT.

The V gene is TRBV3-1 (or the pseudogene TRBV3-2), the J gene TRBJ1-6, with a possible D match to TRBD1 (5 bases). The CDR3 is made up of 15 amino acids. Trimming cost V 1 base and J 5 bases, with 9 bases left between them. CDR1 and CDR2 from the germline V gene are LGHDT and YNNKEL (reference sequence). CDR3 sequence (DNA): TGTGCCAGCAGCCAAGTGACAGCCGATAATTCACCCCTCCACTTT. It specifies CASSQVTADNSPLHF.

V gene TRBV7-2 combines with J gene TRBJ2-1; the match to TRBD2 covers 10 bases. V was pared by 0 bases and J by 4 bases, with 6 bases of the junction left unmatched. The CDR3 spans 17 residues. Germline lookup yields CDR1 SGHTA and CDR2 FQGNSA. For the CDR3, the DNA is TGTGCCAGCAGCTTAGCGGAGCGGGAGGGCCAATACAATGAGCAGTTCTTC. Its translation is CASSLAEREGQYNEQFF.

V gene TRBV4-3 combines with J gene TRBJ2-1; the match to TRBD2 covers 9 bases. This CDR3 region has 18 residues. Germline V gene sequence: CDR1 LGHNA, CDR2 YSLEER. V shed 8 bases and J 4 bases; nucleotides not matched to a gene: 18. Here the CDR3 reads CASQAVIGAGGRYNEQFF. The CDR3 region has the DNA TGCGCCAGCCAGGCGGTTATCGGGGCGGGAGGGAGGTACAATGAGCAGTTCTTC.

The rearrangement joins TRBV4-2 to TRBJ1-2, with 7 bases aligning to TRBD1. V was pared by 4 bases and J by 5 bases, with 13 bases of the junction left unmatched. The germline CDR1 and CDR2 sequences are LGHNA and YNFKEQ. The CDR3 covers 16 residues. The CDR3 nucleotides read TGTGCCAGCAGCCCCAGAACAGGGGCCCCCGGATATGGCTACACCTTC. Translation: CASSPRTGAPGYGYTF.

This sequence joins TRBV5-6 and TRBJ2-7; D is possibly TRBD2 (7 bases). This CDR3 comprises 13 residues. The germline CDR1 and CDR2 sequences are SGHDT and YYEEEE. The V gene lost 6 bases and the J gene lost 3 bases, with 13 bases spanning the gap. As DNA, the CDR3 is TGTGCCAGCACGGGGGGCCTGAACTACGAGCAGTACTTC. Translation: CASTGGLNYEQYF.

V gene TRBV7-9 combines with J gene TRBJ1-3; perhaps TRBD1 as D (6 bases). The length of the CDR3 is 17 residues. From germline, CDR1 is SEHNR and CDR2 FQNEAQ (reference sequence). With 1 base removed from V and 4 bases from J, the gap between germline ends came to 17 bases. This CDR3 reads CASSLVGWGARGNTIYF. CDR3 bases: TGTGCCAGCAGCTTAGTGGGCTGGGGGGCAAGAGGAAACACCATATATTTT.

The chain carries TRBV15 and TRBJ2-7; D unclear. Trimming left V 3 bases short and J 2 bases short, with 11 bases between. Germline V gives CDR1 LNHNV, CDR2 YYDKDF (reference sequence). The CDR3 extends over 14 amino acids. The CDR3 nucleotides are TGTGCCACCAGCAGGGTATCTTTGGCCTACGAGCAGTACTTC. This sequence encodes CATSRVSLAYEQYF. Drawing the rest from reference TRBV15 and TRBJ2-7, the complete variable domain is DAMVIQNPRYQVTQFGKPVTLSCSQTLNHNVMYWYQQKSSQAPKLLFHYYDKDFNNEADTPDNFQSRRPNTSFCFLDIRSPGLGDTAMYLCATSRVSLAYEQYFGPGTRLTVT.

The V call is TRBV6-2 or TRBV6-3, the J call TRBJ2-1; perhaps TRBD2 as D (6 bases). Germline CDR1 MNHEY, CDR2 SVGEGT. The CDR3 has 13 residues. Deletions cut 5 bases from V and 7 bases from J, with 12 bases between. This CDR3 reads CASSQGLPNEQFF. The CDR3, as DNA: TGTGCCAGCAGTCAGGGACTCCCTAATGAGCAGTTCTTC.

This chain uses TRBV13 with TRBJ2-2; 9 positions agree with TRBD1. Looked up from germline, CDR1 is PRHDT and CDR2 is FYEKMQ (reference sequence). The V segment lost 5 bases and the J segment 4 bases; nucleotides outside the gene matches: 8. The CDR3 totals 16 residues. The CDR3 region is CASSPGQGPSTGELFF. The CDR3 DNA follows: TGTGCCAGCAGCCCAGGACAGGGGCCGTCCACCGGGGAGCTGTTTTTT. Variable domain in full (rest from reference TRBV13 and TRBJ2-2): AAGVIQSPRHLIKEKRETATLKCYPIPRHDTVYWYQQGPGQDPQFLISFYEKMQSDKGSIPDRFSAQQFSDYHSELNMSSLELGDSALYFCASSPGQGPSTGELFFGEGSRLTVL.

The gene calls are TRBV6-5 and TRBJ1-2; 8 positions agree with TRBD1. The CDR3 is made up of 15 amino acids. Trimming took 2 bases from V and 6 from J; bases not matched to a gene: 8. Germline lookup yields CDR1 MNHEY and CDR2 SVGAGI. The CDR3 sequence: CASSYGYRGGHGYTF. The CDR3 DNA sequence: TGTGCCAGCAGTTACGGGTACAGGGGGGGCCATGGCTACACCTTC.

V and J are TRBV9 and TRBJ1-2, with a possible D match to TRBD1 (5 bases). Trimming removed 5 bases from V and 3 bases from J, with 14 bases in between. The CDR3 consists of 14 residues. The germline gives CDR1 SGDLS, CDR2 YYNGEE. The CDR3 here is CASSDGGEDYGYTF. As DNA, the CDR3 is TGTGCCAGCAGTGACGGGGGGGAAGACTATGGCTACACCTTC.

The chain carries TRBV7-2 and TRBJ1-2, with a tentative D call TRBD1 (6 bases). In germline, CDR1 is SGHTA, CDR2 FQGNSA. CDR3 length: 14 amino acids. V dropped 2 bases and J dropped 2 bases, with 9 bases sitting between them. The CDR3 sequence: CASSLNQGNYGYTF. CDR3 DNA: TGTGCCAGCAGCTTAAATCAGGGGAACTATGGCTACACCTTC.

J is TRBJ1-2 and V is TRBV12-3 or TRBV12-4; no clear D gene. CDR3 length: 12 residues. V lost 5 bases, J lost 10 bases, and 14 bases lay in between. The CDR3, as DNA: TGTGCCAGCAGTCGCGGCTTGGAGACCTACACCTTC. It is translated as CASSRGLETYTF.

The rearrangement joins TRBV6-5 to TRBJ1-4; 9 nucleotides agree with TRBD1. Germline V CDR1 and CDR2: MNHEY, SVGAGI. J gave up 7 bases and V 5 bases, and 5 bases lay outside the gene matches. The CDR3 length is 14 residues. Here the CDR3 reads CASSRDRESEKLFF. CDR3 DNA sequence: TGTGCCAGCAGTCGGGACAGGGAAAGTGAAAAACTGTTTTTT.

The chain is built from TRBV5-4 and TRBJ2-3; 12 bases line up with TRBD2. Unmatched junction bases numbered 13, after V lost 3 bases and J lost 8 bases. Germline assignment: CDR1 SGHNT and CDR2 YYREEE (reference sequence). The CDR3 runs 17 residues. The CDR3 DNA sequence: TGTGCCAGCAGCTCCTACCGACTAGCGGGGGCCGCGGGTACGCAGTATTTT. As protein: CASSSYRLAGAAGTQYF.

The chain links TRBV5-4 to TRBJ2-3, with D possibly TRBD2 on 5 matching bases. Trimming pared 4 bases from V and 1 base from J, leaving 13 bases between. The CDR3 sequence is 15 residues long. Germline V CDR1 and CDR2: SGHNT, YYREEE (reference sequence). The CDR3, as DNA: TGTGCCAGCAGCGCGGGTGGGCTGCGCACAGATACGCAGTATTTT. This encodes CASSAGGLRTDTQYF.

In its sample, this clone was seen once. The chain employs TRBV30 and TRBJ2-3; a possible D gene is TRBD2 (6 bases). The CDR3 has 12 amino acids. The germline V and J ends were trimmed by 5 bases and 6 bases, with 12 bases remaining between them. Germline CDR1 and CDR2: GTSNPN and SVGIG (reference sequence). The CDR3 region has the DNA TGTGCCTGGGGAGGGAATCGGGATACGCAGTATTTT. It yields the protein CAWGGNRDTQYF.

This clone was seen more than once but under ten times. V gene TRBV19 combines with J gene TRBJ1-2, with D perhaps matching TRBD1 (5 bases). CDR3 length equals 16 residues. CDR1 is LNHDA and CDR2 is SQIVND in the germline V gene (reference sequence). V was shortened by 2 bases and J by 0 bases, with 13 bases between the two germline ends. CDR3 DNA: TGTGCCAGTAGTATAACGGGGACCCTCTCTAACTATGGCTACACCTTC. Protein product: CASSITGTLSNYGYTF.

The CDR3 nucleotides read TGTGCCAGCAGCTTAGCGAGGGAAAGAGATACGCAGTATTTT. Translation gives CASSLARERDTQYF. The rearrangement joins TRBV7-9 to TRBJ2-3; D possibly corresponds to TRBD2 (5 bases). V was trimmed by 0 bases and J by 5 bases, leaving 9 bases between them. This CDR3 comprises 14 residues. From germline, CDR1 is SEHNR and CDR2 FQNEAQ (reference sequence).